The 8 T cell receptor beta chains below come from one sample, sequenced in a study of beta chain features in type 1 diabetes. TCRB transcripts that were expressed got sequenced, as all of the isolated RNA had been reverse transcribed. Sequencing used immunoSEQ multiplex PCR; TCRdb keeps in-frame clones, though not all of them. The data contain a few hundred thousand clones, roughly a quarter of them singletons. The antigens these receptors bind are not known. The study, taken as a whole, reports: Type 1 diabetes patients showed a moderate but significant shortening of TCRB CDR3s in all four CD4+ subsets.

Sequencing was performed on naive CD4+ T cells from blood. The receptors were sampled from a young woman with type 1 diabetes.

This clone turned up a few times. This sequence joins TRBV30 and TRBJ2-1, with a weak D call TRBD2 (5 bases). The germline gives CDR1 GTSNPN, CDR2 SVGIG (reference sequence). The CDR3 has 11 residues. The ends were cut back, 2 bases at V and 10 bases at J, with 9 bases in the middle. CDR3 protein: CAWSLALEQFF. The CDR3 region has the DNA TGTGCCTGGAGTCTAGCCCTCGAGCAGTTCTTC.

This clone was counted a few times. One end of the junction fails to match germline, which may point to a read error. The CDR3 DNA follows: TGTGCTAGCAGCTTAGAGGCGGGAGGGGAGACCCAGTACTTC. It specifies CASSLEAGGETQYF. This chain links TRBV7-7 with TRBJ2-5; 9 positions match TRBD2. Germline assignment: CDR1 SSHAT and CDR2 FNYEAQ (reference sequence). The length of the CDR3 is 14 residues.

This clone was observed a handful of times. The chain joins TRBV4-1 to TRBJ2-7; 8 bases are a match to TRBD1. Germline-derived CDR1 and CDR2 are MGHRA and YSYEKL. V lost 3 bases and J lost 5; bases outside the gene matches: 12. CDR3 length: 16 amino acids. The CDR3 DNA reads as TGCGCCAGCAGCCAGAGCTCGACAGGGGTGTTCCACGAGCAGTACTTC. This translates into CASSQSSTGVFHEQYF.

This clone was counted a few times. The V and J genes are TRBV9 and TRBJ1-5, with D unclear. The germline CDR1 and CDR2 sequences are SGDLS and YYNGEE. Trimming pared 1 base from V and 4 bases from J, leaving 12 bases between. The CDR3 has 15 amino acids. The CDR3, as DNA: TGTGCCAGCAGCGTATTTGGAGGCGAGAATCAGCCCCAGCATTTT. Translation gives CASSVFGGENQPQHF.

This clone was found once. The chain has TRBV2 and TRBJ2-1; perhaps TRBD1 as D (6 bases). V was trimmed by 3 bases and J by 4 bases, leaving 13 bases between them. The CDR3 covers 15 residues. In germline, CDR1 is SNHLY, CDR2 FYNNEI. The CDR3 DNA follows: TGTGCCAGCAGTGATGGGGGCCCCGGGTACAATGAGCAGTTCTTC. It yields the protein CASSDGGPGYNEQFF.

On this clone: Its ends do not fully match the called genes, so a read error is possible. The V gene is TRBV6-1, the J gene TRBJ2-5; TRBD2 aligns across 15 bases. The germline CDR1 and CDR2 sequences are MNHNS and SASEGT. The CDR3 totals 16 residues. In nucleotides, the CDR3 is TGTGCCGGCAGTGTGGGACTAGCGGGAGGAAGGGAGACCCAGTACTTC. This encodes CAGSVGLAGGRETQYF.

This clone has more than one count but fewer than ten. V gene TRBV29-1 combines with J gene TRBJ2-5; TRBD1 aligns across 10 bases. The V and J ends lost 8 bases and 5 bases, in that order; junction bases with no gene match: 5. This CDR3 comprises 12 residues. Germline V gene data show CDR1 as SQVTM and CDR2 as ANQGSEA. The CDR3 spells CSISDRGETQYF. In DNA, the CDR3 is TGCAGCATCTCGGACAGGGGGGAGACCCAGTACTTC.

This clone was seen a few times. The chain carries TRBV30 and TRBJ1-5, with D possibly being TRBD1 (5 bases). Germline CDR1 is GTSNPN and CDR2 is SVGIG (reference sequence). V was shortened by 0 bases and J by 11 bases, with 8 bases between the two germline ends. The CDR3 consists of 11 residues. The CDR3 nucleotides are TGTGCCTGGAGTGTGGGGGGGACCCAGCATTTT. Translated: CAWSVGGTQHF.